This T cell receptor beta chain comes out of a study of regulatory T cells in long-lasting Graves disease. Sequencing libraries for TCR beta were prepared with iRepertoire HTBI primers and Arm-PCR of CDR3 regions. One entry per CDR3 protein, called by TCRdb with MiXCR from the multiplex PCR reads. The repertoire holds 600,000 to 800,000 distinct CDR3 sequences, with 25% to 35% as singletons. Regarding time point: persistent/refractory GD, antithyroid drugs over 5 years with positive TRAb. The authors made the TCR library using RNA they extracted from PBMCs. The CDR3 is 14 amino acids. The germline CDR1 and CDR2 sequences are MNHEY and SVGEGT. V lost 7 bases to trimming and J lost 7 bases; unmatched junction nucleotides: 7.

V and J are TRBV6-2 or TRBV6-3 and TRBJ2-1, with TRBD2 matching 10 bases. This specimen was peripheral blood mononuclear cells (PBMCs), taken when the disease was refractory, from a patient treated with antithyroid drugs. The sequence was collected from a female donor with Graves disease. CDR3 DNA: TGTGCCAGCAATCTAGCGGGAGTCGGGAATGAGCAGTTCTTC. This codes for CASNLAGVGNEQFF.